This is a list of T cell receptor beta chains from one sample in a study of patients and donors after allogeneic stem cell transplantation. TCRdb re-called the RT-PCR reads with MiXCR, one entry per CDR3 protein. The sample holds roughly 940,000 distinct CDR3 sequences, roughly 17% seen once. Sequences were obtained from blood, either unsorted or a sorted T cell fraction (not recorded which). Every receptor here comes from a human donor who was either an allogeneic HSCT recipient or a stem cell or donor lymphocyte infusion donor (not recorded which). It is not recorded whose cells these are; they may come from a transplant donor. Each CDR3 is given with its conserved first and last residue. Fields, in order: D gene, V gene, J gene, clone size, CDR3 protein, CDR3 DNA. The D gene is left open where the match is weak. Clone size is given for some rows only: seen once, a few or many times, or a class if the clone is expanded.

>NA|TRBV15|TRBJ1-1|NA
CATSSPGALEAFF
TGTGCCACCAGCAGCCCGGGGGCCCTTGAAGCTTTCTTT
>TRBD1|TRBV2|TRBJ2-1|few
CASRRQGSSYNEQFF
TGTGCCAGCAGGAGACAGGGATCGTCCTACAATGAGCAGTTCTTC
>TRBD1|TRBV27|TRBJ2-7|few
CASSPTHRGNYEQYF
TGTGCCAGCAGTCCTACTCACAGGGGGAACTACGAGCAGTACTTC
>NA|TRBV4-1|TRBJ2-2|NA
CASSQEGHGTNTGELFF
TGCGCCAGCAGCCAAGAGGGGCACGGGACCAACACCGGGGAGCTGTTTTTT
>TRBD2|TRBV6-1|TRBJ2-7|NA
CASSASGGYSYEQYF
TGTGCCAGCAGTGCTAGCGGGGGGTACTCCTACGAGCAGTACTTC
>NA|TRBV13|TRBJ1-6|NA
CASSPDIKSYNSPLHF
TGTGCCAGCAGCCCGGACATAAAGTCCTATAATTCACCCCTCCACTTT
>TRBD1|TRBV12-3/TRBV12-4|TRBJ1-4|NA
CASSPGGKLFF
TGTGCCAGCAGCCCAGGGGGAAAACTGTTTTTT
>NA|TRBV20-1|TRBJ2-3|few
CSAMPWRDYSTDTQYF
TGCAGTGCCATGCCTTGGCGAGACTACAGCACAGATACGCAGTATTTT
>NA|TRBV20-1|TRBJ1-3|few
CSARAGRWGGNTIYF
TGCAGTGCTAGAGCGGGAAGGTGGGGTGGAAACACCATATATTTT
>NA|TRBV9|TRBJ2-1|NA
CASSVSPNYNEQFF
TGTGCCAGCAGCGTGAGCCCGAACTACAATGAGCAGTTCTTC
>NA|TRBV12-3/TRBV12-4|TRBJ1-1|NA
CASSLPRGMNTEAFF
TGTGCCAGCAGCCTTCCGAGGGGGATGAACACTGAAGCTTTCTTT
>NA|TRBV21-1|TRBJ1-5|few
CASSTGGNQPQHF
TGTGCCAGCAGTACAGGGGGGAATCAGCCCCAGCATTTT
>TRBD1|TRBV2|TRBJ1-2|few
CASSDRGRNYGYTF
TGTGCCAGCAGCGACAGGGGTCGGAACTATGGCTACACCTTC
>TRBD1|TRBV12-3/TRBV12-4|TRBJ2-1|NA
CASSLDRGPWNEQFF
TGTGCCAGCAGTTTGGACAGGGGCCCCTGGAATGAGCAGTTCTTC
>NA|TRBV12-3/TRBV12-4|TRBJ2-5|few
CASSSQSGEWRAQYF
TGTGCCAGCAGTTCCCAGTCCGGGGAATGGAGGGCCCAGTACTTC
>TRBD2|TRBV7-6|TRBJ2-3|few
CASSLAAVAGDTQYF
TGTGCCAGCAGCTTAGCGGCGGTAGCGGGAGATACGCAGTATTTT
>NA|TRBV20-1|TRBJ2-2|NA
CSASQGTASGELFF
TGCAGTGCTAGTCAAGGGACGGCGTCCGGGGAGCTGTTTTTT
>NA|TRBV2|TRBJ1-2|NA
CASRGSVLNYGYTF
TGTGCCAGCAGAGGTTCGGTGCTTAACTATGGCTACACCTTC
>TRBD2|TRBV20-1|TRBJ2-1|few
CSARDRSGRSYNEQFF
TGCAGTGCTAGAGATCGGAGCGGGAGGTCCTACAATGAGCAGTTCTTC
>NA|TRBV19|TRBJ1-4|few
CASSYLQGSTNEKLFF
TGTGCCAGTAGTTACCTACAGGGCTCAACTAATGAAAAACTGTTTTTT
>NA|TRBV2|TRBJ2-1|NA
CASSDVFEQFF
TGTGCCAGCAGTGATGTGTTTGAGCAGTTCTTC
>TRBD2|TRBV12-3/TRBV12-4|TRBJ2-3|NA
CASSKTSGGSDTQYF
TGTGCCAGCAGCAAGACTAGCGGGGGGTCAGATACGCAGTATTTT
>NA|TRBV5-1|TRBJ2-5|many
CASSLGNSQETQYF
TGCGCCAGCAGCTTGGGCAATTCCCAAGAGACCCAGTACTTC
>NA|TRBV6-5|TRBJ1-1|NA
CASSYPRLNRAGMNTEAFF
TGTGCCAGCAGTTACCCCAGGTTGAACAGGGCAGGGATGAACACTGAAGCTTTCTTT
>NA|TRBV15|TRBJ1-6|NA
CATSRDLISLHF
TGTGCCACCAGCAGAGATTTGATTTCCCTCCACTTT
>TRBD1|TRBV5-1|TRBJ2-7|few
CASSDLKGAGEQYF
TGCGCCAGCAGCGACTTAAAGGGGGCTGGCGAGCAGTACTTC
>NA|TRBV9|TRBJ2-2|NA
CASSVAGKGTGELFF
TGTGCCAGCAGCGTAGCGGGGAAGGGCACCGGGGAGCTGTTTTTT
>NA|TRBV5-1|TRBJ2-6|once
CASSRNRVGGSGANVLTF
TGCGCCAGCTCCCGGAACAGGGTGGGGGGCTCTGGGGCCAACGTCCTGACTTTC
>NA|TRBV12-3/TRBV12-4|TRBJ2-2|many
CASSLQGGTGELFF
TGTGCCAGCAGTTTACAGGGTGGTACCGGGGAGCTGTTTTTT
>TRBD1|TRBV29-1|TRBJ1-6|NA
CSVRGTGGGSPLRF
TGCAGCGTTCGCGGGACAGGCGGAGGGTCACCCCTCCGCTTT
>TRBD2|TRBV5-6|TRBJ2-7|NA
CASSLGRAGRRYEQYF
TGTGCCAGCAGCTTGGGTAGAGCGGGGCGACGCTACGAGCAGTACTTC
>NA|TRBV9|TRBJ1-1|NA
CASSPLRRQNTEAFF
TGTGCCAGCAGCCCCCTCCGGCGGCAGAACACTGAAGCTTTCTTT
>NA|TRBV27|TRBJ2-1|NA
CASSFWRGPLGNEQFF
TGTGCCAGCAGTTTTTGGAGAGGACCCTTGGGCAATGAGCAGTTCTTC
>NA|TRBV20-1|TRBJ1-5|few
CSARLGSLDQPQHF
TGCAGTGCTAGATTGGGCAGCTTGGATCAGCCCCAGCATTTT
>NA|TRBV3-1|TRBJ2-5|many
CASSHRGKETQYF
TGTGCCAGCAGCCACCGGGGAAAAGAGACCCAGTACTTC
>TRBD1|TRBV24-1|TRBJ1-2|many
CATSDLGQNYGYTF
TGTGCCACCAGTGACTTGGGACAGAACTATGGCTACACCTTC
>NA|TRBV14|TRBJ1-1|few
CASSQDMGTMNTEAFF
TGTGCCAGCAGCCAAGATATGGGGACGATGAACACTGAAGCTTTCTTT
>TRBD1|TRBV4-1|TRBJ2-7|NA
CASSQEGQGASEQYF
TGCGCCAGCAGCCAAGAGGGGCAGGGGGCGAGCGAGCAGTACTTC
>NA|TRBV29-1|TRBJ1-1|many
CSVLAPGTPKAFF
TGCAGCGTCCTAGCACCCGGGACACCTAAAGCTTTCTTT
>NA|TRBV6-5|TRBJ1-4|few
CASSYRSFAEKLFF
TGTGCCAGCAGTTATAGGAGTTTCGCGGAAAAACTGTTTTTT
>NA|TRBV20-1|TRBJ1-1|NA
CSAFDLGAPDTEAFF
TGCAGTGCTTTTGACCTAGGGGCGCCGGACACTGAAGCTTTCTTT
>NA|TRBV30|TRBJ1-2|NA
CAWSVRPEYGYTF
TGTGCCTGGAGTGTCCGACCGGAATATGGCTACACCTTC
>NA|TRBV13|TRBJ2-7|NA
CASSFHEQYF
TGTGCCAGCAGCTTTCACGAGCAGTACTTC
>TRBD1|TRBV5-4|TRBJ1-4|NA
CASRTAGGSNEKLFF
TGTGCCAGCAGAACCGCAGGGGGGTCTAATGAAAAACTGTTTTTT
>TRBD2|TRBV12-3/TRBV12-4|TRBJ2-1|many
CASSSGGRAVNEQFF
TGTGCCAGCAGTAGCGGCGGGAGGGCCGTAAATGAGCAGTTCTTC
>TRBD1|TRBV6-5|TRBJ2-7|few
CASSYSGTGSSYF
TGTGCCAGCAGTTACTCTGGGACAGGATCCTCGTACTTC